The 31 T cell receptor beta chains listed next were all sequenced from one sample in a study of T cells in Graves' hyperthyroidism and ophthalmopathy. RNA transcripts yielded amplified TCR beta CDR3 regions. TCR CDR3 underwent first-round RT-PCR with the HTBI primer set. TCRdb independently ran MiXCR on the multiplex PCR reads; one entry per CDR3 protein. Counted here are roughly 560,000 distinct CDR3 sequences, 14% to 15% occurring once; the ten biggest clones make up approximately 4.2%. Sequencing was carried out using blood. The receptors come from a middle-aged woman with Graves' ophthalmopathy.

The chain combines TRBV2 with TRBJ1-1; D call uncertain. CDR3 length: 13 amino acids. V dropped 7 bases and J dropped 8 bases, with 17 bases sitting between them. Per germline, CDR1 SNHLY and CDR2 FYNNEI. The CDR3 sequence: CASIILVEGEAFF. The CDR3 nucleotides read TGTGCCAGCATAATTTTGGTAGAAGGAGAAGCTTTCTTT.

This clonotype was counted ten times or more. The CDR3 region has the DNA TGTGCCAGCAGTCTAAGTTCTGGCTACACCTTC. Translating it yields CASSLSSGYTF. The J gene is TRBJ1-2, the V gene TRBV12-3 or TRBV12-4; no reliable D call. V was trimmed by 5 bases and J by 7 bases, leaving 8 bases between them. This CDR3 spans 11 amino acids.

This clonotype was detected ten times or more. The rearrangement links TRBV7-2 to TRBJ2-4; D perhaps matches TRBD2 (6 bases). Germline assignment: CDR1 SGHTA and CDR2 FQGNSA. The V gene lost 5 bases and the J gene lost 7 bases, with 12 bases spanning the gap. This CDR3 contains 13 residues. The CDR3 is CASSPGGVNIQYF. In DNA form, the CDR3 reads TGTGCCAGCAGCCCTGGCGGGGTGAACATTCAGTACTTC.

At least ten counts were recorded for this clonotype. This rearrangement joins TRBV29-1 to TRBJ1-1; D gene ambiguous. V was cut by 5 bases and J by 1 base, with 14 bases left in between. The CDR3 consists of 14 residues. From germline, CDR1 is SQVTM and CDR2 ANQGSEA. CDR3 DNA: TGCAGCGTTCAACCCATCGCCTGGAACACTGAAGCTTTCTTT. This gives the protein CSVQPIAWNTEAFF.

This clonotype was counted ten times or more. The chain employs TRBV24-1 and TRBJ2-7; possibly TRBD2 for D (6 bases). CDR3 length equals 15 residues. CDR1 and CDR2 from the germline V gene are KGHDR and SFDVKD. V lost 2 bases and J 4 bases, leaving 14 bases between the germline ends. Here the CDR3 reads CATSDSGAPNYEQYF. CDR3 nucleotide sequence: TGTGCCACCAGTGATTCGGGAGCCCCCAATTACGAGCAGTACTTC.

A few counts support this clonotype. Since no conserved phenylalanine or tryptophan closes the CDR3, a read error is the likely cause. The chain has TRBV9 and TRBJ1-1; D gene unclear. Germline lookup yields CDR1 SGDLS and CDR2 YYNGEE. The V end lost 0 bases, the J end lost 3 bases, and 6 bases lay between the germline ends. The CDR3 extends over 13 amino acids. CDR3 sequence (DNA): TGTGCCAGCAGCGTAGTAGGCGACACTGAAGCTTTCCTT. This codes for CASSVVGDTEAFL.

Many counts were recorded for this clonotype. V is TRBV20-1 and J is TRBJ2-2; TRBD1 might be the D (6 bases). Germline CDR1 and CDR2: DFQATT and SNEGSKA (reference sequence). The CDR3 consists of 14 residues. The V end was cut by 2 bases, the J end by 2 bases, with 9 bases between. The CDR3 region has the DNA TGCAGTGCTAGACAGGGACAAAACACCGGGGAGCTGTTTTTT. This codes for CSARQGQNTGELFF.

This clonotype was counted a few times. The junction and the germline gene differ at one end; a read error may be behind it. V and J are TRBV20-1 and TRBJ2-7, with TRBD2 identical over 7 bases. This CDR3 is built from 12 residues. In germline, CDR1 is DFQATT, CDR2 SNEGSKA (reference sequence). The CDR3 sequence: CSARTSSHEQYF. CDR3 bases: TGCAGTGCTAGGACTAGCTCCCACGAGCAGTACTTC.

In its sample, this clonotype was seen a few times. The chain carries TRBV15 and TRBJ2-4; TRBD2 is a possible D gene (5 bases). In germline, CDR1 is LNHNV, CDR2 YYDKDF (reference sequence). This CDR3 contains 16 residues. V lost 0 bases and J 2 bases, leaving 11 bases between the germline ends. The CDR3 sequence: CATSRDIGGTKNIQYF. The CDR3 coding sequence is TGTGCCACCAGCAGAGATATAGGAGGTACCAAAAACATTCAGTACTTC.

The V call is TRBV18, the J call TRBJ1-2, with a tentative D call TRBD1 (6 bases). Germline assignment: CDR1 KGHSH and CDR2 LQKENI. With 8 bases removed from V and 7 bases from J, the gap between germline ends came to 17 bases. The CDR3 is 13 amino acids. CDR3 protein: CASTAVDRRGYTF. For the CDR3, the DNA is TGTGCCAGCACCGCGGTGGACAGACGTGGCTACACCTTC.

This clonotype has at least ten counts. This chain uses TRBV7-3 with TRBJ1-2, with D possibly TRBD1 on 5 matching bases. The CDR3 extends over 15 amino acids. Deletions cut 0 bases from V and 6 bases from J, with 14 bases between. Germline V gene data show CDR1 as SGHTA and CDR2 as FQGTGA. CDR3 residues: CASSLTTDMQDGYTF. The CDR3 DNA is TGTGCCAGCAGCTTAACCACGGACATGCAGGATGGCTACACCTTC.

This clonotype was seen at least ten times. The rearrangement links TRBV11-2 to TRBJ1-2; 12 positions agree with TRBD1. The junction had 7 bases not matched to a gene; V was cut back by 8 bases and J by 3 bases. Germline-derived CDR1 and CDR2 are SGHAT and FQNNGV. The CDR3 contains 15 residues. CDR3 in DNA: TGTGCCAGCGGTCCCGGGACAGGGGGCCACTATGGCTACACCTTC. It is translated as CASGPGTGGHYGYTF.

This clonotype showed up just a few times. The chain carries TRBV4-3 and TRBJ1-2; D gene unclear. V was pared by 0 bases and J by 3 bases, with 8 bases between. This CDR3 is built from 14 residues. Germline CDR1 LGHNA, CDR2 YSLEER. CDR3 in amino acids: CASSQDPAYYGYTF. Written as DNA, the CDR3 is TGCGCCAGCAGCCAAGATCCAGCCTACTATGGCTACACCTTC.

This clonotype came up many times. This chain's CDR3 is CASWTRAAWAYEQYF. CDR3 bases: TGTGCCAGCTGGACTCGAGCGGCGTGGGCCTACGAGCAGTACTTC. This chain links TRBV6-2 or TRBV6-3 with TRBJ2-7, with D tentatively TRBD2 (5 bases). In germline, CDR1 is MNHEY, CDR2 SVGEGT. The CDR3 has 15 residues. With 8 bases removed from V and 2 bases from J, the gap between germline ends came to 19 bases.

This clonotype was seen at least ten times. The genes are TRBV28 and TRBJ2-5; D unresolved. V dropped 7 bases and J dropped 5 bases, with 17 bases sitting between them. This CDR3 has 14 amino acids. The V gene's germline CDR1 is MDHEN and CDR2 SYDVKM. The CDR3 region is CASTSLDRSETQYF. In DNA, the CDR3 is TGTGCCAGCACTTCACTCGACCGGTCGGAGACCCAGTACTTC.

This clonotype was seen repeatedly, ten times or more. The J gene is TRBJ2-7, the V gene TRBV6-5, with D unclear. CDR3 length: 12 residues. V lost 3 bases and J lost 7, with 10 bases in between. Germline CDR1 reads MNHEY; CDR2 reads SVGAGI. The DNA of the CDR3 is TGTGCCAGCAGTTATAATGCCGGAGAGCAGTACTTC. It codes for CASSYNAGEQYF.

The chain recombines TRBV12-3 or TRBV12-4 with TRBJ2-4; 11 bases are a match to TRBD2. The CDR3 is 15 residues long. V was pared by 5 bases and J by 7 bases, with 7 bases of the junction left unmatched. CDR3 DNA sequence: TGTGCCAGCAGTGGGACTAGCGGTGAATGGAACATTCAGTACTTC. Translating it yields CASSGTSGEWNIQYF.

Many counts were recorded for this clonotype. The chain links TRBV6-1 to TRBJ2-2; 7 bases agree with TRBD2. Germline values: CDR1 MNHNS, CDR2 SASEGT. Losses at the gene ends were 7 bases for V and 5 bases for J; bases not matched to a gene: 10. CDR3 length equals 15 residues. CDR3 DNA: TGTGCCAGCACCCCCTGGGCTAGCGGAACCGGGGAGCTGTTTTTT. This sequence encodes CASTPWASGTGELFF.

This clonotype came up many times. The chain is built from TRBV25-1 and TRBJ2-5; D remains unclear. This CDR3 has 13 amino acids. Trimming pared 4 bases from V and 5 bases from J, leaving 11 bases between. Germline V gene lookup returns CDR1 MGHDK and CDR2 SYGVNS. CDR3 loop: CASSGEQGETQYF. DNA for the CDR3: TGTGCCAGCAGTGGAGAGCAAGGGGAGACCCAGTACTTC.

This clonotype was counted between two and nine times. This rearrangement joins TRBV4-1 to TRBJ2-7; 7 bases are shared with TRBD1. V lost 1 base and J lost 3; bases outside the gene matches: 6. This CDR3 is 15 amino acids long. Germline assignment: CDR1 MGHRA and CDR2 YSYEKL. The chain's CDR3 is CASSQAPGQYYEQYF. CDR3 bases: TGCGCCAGCAGCCAAGCTCCGGGACAGTACTACGAGCAGTACTTC.

Written as DNA, the CDR3 is TGTGCCAGCAGGGTGGGGGGGATAGAGCAGACCCAGTACTTC. The encoded protein is CASRVGGIEQTQYF. The rearrangement uses TRBV6-1 and TRBJ2-5, with 7 bases fitting TRBD2. The CDR3 runs to 14 residues. V lost 6 bases to trimming and J lost 6 bases; unmatched junction nucleotides: 10. CDR1 MNHNS and CDR2 SASEGT come from the germline V gene.

This clonotype occurred many times. The chain combines TRBV20-1 with TRBJ1-5, with TRBD1 matching 8 bases. Losses at the gene ends were 4 bases for V and 4 bases for J; bases not matched to a gene: 9. The CDR3 is made up of 15 amino acids. Per the germline V gene, CDR1 is DFQATT and CDR2 is SNEGSKA (reference sequence). CDR3 amino acids: CSATGGQAGNQPQHF. Written as DNA, the CDR3 is TGCAGTGCTACGGGGGGACAGGCGGGGAATCAGCCCCAGCATTTT.

A word on this clonotype: The junction does not match germline at one end; this may be a read error. The rearrangement joins TRBV28 to TRBJ1-1, with TRBD1 matching 7 bases. CDR3 length: 15 residues. CDR1 and CDR2 from the germline V gene are MDHEN and SYDVKM. The CDR3 loop reads CASSPSGTENTEASF. The CDR3 nucleotides are TGTGCCAGCAGCCCATCCGGGACAGAGAACACTGAAGCTTCCTTT.

The genes are TRBV15 and TRBJ2-7; 7 bases line up with TRBD1. The V gene's germline CDR1 is LNHNV and CDR2 YYDKDF (reference sequence). V trimming: 5 bases; J trimming: 0 bases; junction bases outside the gene matches: 7. The CDR3 loop spans 15 amino acids. In nucleotides, the CDR3 is TGTGCCACCAGCGCAAGTCGGGACAGCTCCTACGAGCAGTACTTC. Residues: CATSASRDSSYEQYF.

This clonotype was recorded at least ten times. The V call is TRBV28, the J call TRBJ2-5; a weak D match, TRBD2 (6 bases). This CDR3 has 14 amino acids. Trimming cost V 3 bases and J 4 bases, with 12 bases left between them. Per the germline V gene, CDR1 is MDHEN and CDR2 is SYDVKM. The CDR3 here is CASSLDQGGETQYF. In nucleotides, the CDR3 is TGTGCCAGCAGTTTGGACCAGGGAGGAGAGACCCAGTACTTC.

This clonotype occurred a few times. The CDR3 protein is CASSAHRDYSYEQYF. In DNA, the CDR3 is TGTGCCAGCAGCGCCCACCGGGACTACTCCTACGAGCAGTACTTC. The chain is built from TRBV9 and TRBJ2-7; 7 bases line up with TRBD2. V shed 3 bases, J shed 0 bases, and the junction held 6 bases outside the gene matches. The CDR3 totals 15 residues. The germline V gene encodes CDR1 SGDLS and CDR2 YYNGEE.

This clonotype occurred many times. The rearrangement joins TRBV12-3 or TRBV12-4 to TRBJ1-1; D not resolved. This CDR3 is built from 16 residues. V was trimmed by 4 bases and J by 3 bases, leaving 18 bases between them. CDR3 sequence: CASSSPGGRRDTEAFF. CDR3 in DNA: TGTGCCAGCAGTTCCCCCGGAGGGAGGAGGGACACTGAAGCTTTCTTT.

This clonotype was counted only a few times. This chain uses TRBV5-1 with TRBJ2-5; 9 bases are shared with TRBD2. CDR1 is SGHRS and CDR2 is YFSETQ in the germline V gene. CDR3 length: 16 amino acids. Trimming took 0 bases from V and 5 from J; bases not matched to a gene: 8. The CDR3 region has the DNA TGCGCCAGCAGCTTGGGCGGTAGCGGGAGTGTGGAGACCCAGTACTTC. Its protein is CASSLGGSGSVETQYF.

The sample holds many counts of this clonotype. The rearrangement joins TRBV20-1 to TRBJ1-3, with 7 positions matching TRBD1. The CDR3 loop spans 12 amino acids. The J segment lost 6 bases and the V segment lost 3 bases, leaving 2 bases of the junction unmatched. Germline V gene data show CDR1 as DFQATT and CDR2 as SNEGSKA (reference sequence). The CDR3 loop is CSARRGQNTIYF. The CDR3 coding sequence is TGCAGTGCTAGGAGGGGGCAAAACACCATATATTTT.

Ten or more counts support this clonotype. This chain connects TRBV24-1 to TRBJ1-1; D is uncertain. Germline loops: CDR1 KGHDR, CDR2 SFDVKD. CDR3 length equals 11 residues. Trimming pared 3 bases from V and 6 bases from J, leaving 4 bases between. The DNA of the CDR3 is TGTGCCACCAGTGATGGGGCTGAAGCTTTCTTT. This gives the protein CATSDGAEAFF.

This clonotype was seen many times. V usage is TRBV5-5 and J usage is TRBJ1-2, with TRBD1 matching 11 bases. The germline CDR1 and CDR2 sequences are SGHKS and YYEKEE (reference sequence). With V trimmed by 1 base and J by 4 bases, 6 bases remained unmatched. This CDR3 comprises 16 residues. The CDR3 nucleotides read TGTGCCAGCAGCTTGCAAGGACAGGGGGCCATCTATGGCTACACCTTC. This encodes CASSLQGQGAIYGYTF.